This TCR beta chain was sequenced during a study of T cell repertoires in cytomegalovirus infection. Germline V gene sequence: CDR1 SGHTA, CDR2 FQGNSA. This CDR3 spans 11 amino acids. The sample holds many counts of this clonotype. The antigen remains unidentified. In TCRdb, the reads were re-called with MiXCR into one record per CDR3 protein. Here the sample spans just under 500,000 distinct CDR3 sequences, about 33% being singletons. The input for sequencing was cultured PBMCs, taken from culture after CMV antigen stimulation. This receptor was taken from a human donor in good health (CMV status not recorded). Some clones in this sample may be carry-over from other donors' samples. The rearrangement uses TRBV7-2 and TRBJ2-7, with D tentatively TRBD2 (6 bases). This chain's CDR3 is CASSLEKGGNV. The CDR3 DNA sequence: TGTGCCAGCAGCTTAGAAAAAGGAGGGAACGTC.